This T cell receptor beta chain is from a study of T cell responses to AZD1222 COVID-19 vaccine. Using immunoSEQ multiplex PCR, the repertoire was profiled, and TCRdb retains in-frame clones only, with some absent. The repertoire has around 150,000 clones, 75% to 95% of them found once; the top ten carry roughly 3.1%. The CDR3 runs 15 residues. The germline gives CDR1 MNHEY, CDR2 SMNVEV (reference sequence). After removal of 6 bases from V and 2 bases from J, the junction contained 5 bases not matched to a gene. About this clone: Its specificity is not known.

Study conclusions and caveats: Unmutated variant regions are reportedly targeted by nearly half of spike-specific TCRs. Baseline serostatus was positive in only a handful of AZD1222 recipients. Repertoire sampling was restricted to post-peak T cell response timepoints.

The sequencing used peripheral blood, collected 28 days after the second AZD1222 dose. The gene calls are TRBV27 and TRBJ2-3, with 10 bases lining up with TRBD2. The source is an adult who received the AZD1222 COVID-19 vaccine. The CDR3 sequence: CASRRTSGYTDTQYF. CDR3 nucleotide sequence: TGTGCCAGCAGACGGACTAGCGGATACACAGATACGCAGTATTTT.